This T cell receptor (beta chain) was recovered during a study of T-cell reconstitution after alpha-beta-depleted transplantation in children. TCRbeta library preparation incorporated unique molecular identifiers. One entry per CDR3 protein, called by TCRdb with MiXCR from the PCR reads. The table has about 420,000 distinct CDR3 sequences, roughly 15% seen once; the top ten hold around 30%. This clonotype appeared a few times. Germline V CDR1 and CDR2: SGHTA, FQGNSA. The germline V and J ends were trimmed by 5 bases and 5 bases, with 7 bases remaining between them. CDR3 length: 12 residues. Material: PBMCs, mostly from graft donor cells, obtained 360 days after TCRalphabeta/CD19-depleted stem cell transplant. The source is a boy less than two years old who had a stem cell transplant for Wiskott-Aldrich syndrome, so the T cells may come from the graft donor. The V gene is TRBV7-2, the J gene TRBJ2-1; D is undetermined. The CDR3 nucleotides are TGTGCCAGCAGCCGCCCTAACAATGAGCAGTTCTTC. Protein: CASSRPNNEQFF.